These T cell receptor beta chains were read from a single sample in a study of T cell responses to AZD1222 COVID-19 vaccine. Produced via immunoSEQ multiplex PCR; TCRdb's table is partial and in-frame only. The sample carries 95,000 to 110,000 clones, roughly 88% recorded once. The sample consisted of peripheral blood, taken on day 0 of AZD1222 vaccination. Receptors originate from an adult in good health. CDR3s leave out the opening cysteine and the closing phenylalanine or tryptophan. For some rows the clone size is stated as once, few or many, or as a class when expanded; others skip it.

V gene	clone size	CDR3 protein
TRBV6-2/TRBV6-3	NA	ASSPVQVFEQY
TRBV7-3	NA	ASSPEGPTGRGYT
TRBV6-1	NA	ASSEGHGNQPQH
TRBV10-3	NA	AISAGTGGVYEQY
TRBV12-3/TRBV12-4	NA	ASSTMARHEQY
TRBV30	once	AWSVQGAYEQY
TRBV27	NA	ASTYRGTSSYNEQF
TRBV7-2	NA	ASSVDSYGYT
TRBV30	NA	AWTPSAPYEQY
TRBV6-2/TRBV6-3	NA	ASSYGGLPNQPQH
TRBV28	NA	ASSLAGVNYNEQF
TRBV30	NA	AWSVQGAYEQY
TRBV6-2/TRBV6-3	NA	ASSRRAGGPNEQF
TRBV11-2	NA	ASNLLNTEAF
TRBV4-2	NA	ASSQETAMNTEAF
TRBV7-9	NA	ASSLEGSRKNYGYT
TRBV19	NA	ASSIDLLGIGGNQPQH
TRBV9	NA	ASSPLGRQNNEKLF
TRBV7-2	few	ASSLDSLAGKEQY
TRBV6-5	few	ASTEWVGGYT
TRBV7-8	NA	ASSDMSSGVYEQY